Below are 6 T cell receptor beta chains sequenced from a single sample in a study of T cell responses to AZD1222 COVID-19 vaccine. Assay: immunoSEQ multiplex PCR; the TCRdb copy retains only in-frame clones and omits some. The table has around 140,000 clones, 93% seen once. Material: peripheral blood, obtained on day 0 of AZD1222 vaccination. The receptors come from an adult in good health.

The rearrangement joins TRBV12-5 to TRBJ2-2; D not resolved. Germline-derived CDR1 and CDR2 are LGHNT and FRNRAP. The CDR3 loop spans 16 amino acids. V was clipped by 0 bases and J by 4 bases, with 12 bases between them. The CDR3 sequence is CASGLVLPGSTGELFF. The DNA for the CDR3 is TGTGCTAGTGGTTTGGTACTCCCAGGCTCCACCGGGGAGCTGTTTTTT.

This clone was observed a few times. V usage is TRBV6-1 and J usage is TRBJ1-1; a weak D match, TRBD1 (5 bases). This CDR3 is built from 16 residues. V lost 4 bases and J 6 bases, leaving 21 bases between the germline ends. CDR1 MNHNS and CDR2 SASEGT come from the germline V gene. The CDR3 is CASSAFSGRGPAEAFF. DNA of the CDR3: TGTGCCAGCAGTGCCTTTTCTGGGCGGGGCCCGGCTGAAGCTTTCTTT.

This sequence joins TRBV11-2 and TRBJ1-6; D not certain. There are 15 residues in the CDR3. Germline values: CDR1 SGHAT, CDR2 FQNNGV. Trimming removed 2 bases from V and 0 bases from J, with 5 bases in between. CDR3 protein: CASSLRSSYNSPLHF. The CDR3 bases are TGTGCCAGCAGCTTACGGAGCTCCTATAATTCACCCCTCCACTTT.

V and J are TRBV24-1 and TRBJ2-1; 9 nucleotides match TRBD2. Germline V gene sequence: CDR1 KGHDR, CDR2 SFDVKD. This CDR3 has 16 amino acids. Unmatched junction bases numbered 3, after V lost 0 bases and J lost 4 bases. The CDR3 coding sequence is TGTGCCACCAGTGATTTGCCCAGCGGGAGGTACAATGAGCAGTTCTTC. This encodes CATSDLPSGRYNEQFF.

In this sample, this clone turned up once. Other nucleotide sequences in the sample specify the same CDR3. CDR3 loop: CSVGGGYEQYF. CDR3 sequence (DNA): TGCAGCGTTGGGGGAGGCTACGAGCAGTACTTC. The rearrangement uses TRBV29-1 and TRBJ2-7; maybe TRBD2 (6 bases). The CDR3 is 11 amino acids. Trimming cost V 4 bases and J 3 bases, with 7 bases left between them. Germline CDR1 is SQVTM and CDR2 is ANQGSEA.

The chain couples TRBV4-2 to TRBJ2-6; D is uncertain. In germline, CDR1 is LGHNA, CDR2 YNFKEQ. The V gene lost 1 base and the J gene lost 0 bases, with 7 bases spanning the gap. The CDR3 has 16 residues. This CDR3 reads CASSQGSNSGANVLTF. The CDR3 region has the DNA TGTGCCAGCAGCCAAGGATCGAACTCTGGGGCCAACGTCCTGACTTTC.